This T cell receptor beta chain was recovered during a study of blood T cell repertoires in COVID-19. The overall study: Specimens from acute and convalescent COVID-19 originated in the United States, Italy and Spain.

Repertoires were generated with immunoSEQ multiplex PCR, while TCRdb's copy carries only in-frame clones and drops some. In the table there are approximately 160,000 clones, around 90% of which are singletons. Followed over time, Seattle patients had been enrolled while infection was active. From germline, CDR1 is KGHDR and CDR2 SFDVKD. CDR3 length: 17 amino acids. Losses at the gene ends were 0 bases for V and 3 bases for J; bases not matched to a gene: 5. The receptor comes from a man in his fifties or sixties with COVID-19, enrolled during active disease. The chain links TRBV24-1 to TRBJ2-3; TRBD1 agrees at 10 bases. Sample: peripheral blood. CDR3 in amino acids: CATSDLGTGERTDTQYF. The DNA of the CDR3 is TGTGCCACCAGTGATTTGGGGACAGGGGAGAGGACAGATACGCAGTATTTT.